This T cell receptor beta chain was retrieved from a study of control samples from healthy donors and cancer patients. This clone turned up a few times. The CDR3 has 14 amino acids. Trimming left V 0 bases short and J 9 bases short, with 9 bases between. The germline V gene encodes CDR1 LGHNA and CDR2 YNFKEQ. Data came from immunoSEQ multiplex PCR; TCRdb stores just in-frame clones and leaves some out. The sample lists tens of thousands of clones; 90% were seen once. The chain recombines TRBV4-2 with TRBJ1-6; no clear D. The sequencing input was PBMCs. The sequence came from a man in his sixties with colorectal cancer. The CDR3 sequence is CASSQESGGSPLHF. In DNA form, the CDR3 reads TGTGCCAGCAGCCAAGAAAGTGGTGGTTCACCCCTCCACTTT.